The 32 T cell receptor beta chains presented below share a single source sample, sequenced in a study of cytomegalovirus exposure and HLA in healthy donors (dated by TCRdb to the late 2010s). Library preparation employed the immunoSEQ multiplex PCR assay. The multiplex PCR relied on a mix of 60 forward primers for TCR Vbeta segments and 13 reverse primers for TCR Jbeta segments. TCRdb stores this immuneACCESS table with in-frame sequences only. Part of the clones is absent; in the studies checked, under half of the shortfall reflects unresolved V genes, and no reason is known for the rest. Within this sample are tens of thousands of clones, with approximately 69% of them counted one time only. The ten top clones hold over 5% of the sample. Sequencing was carried out using PBMCs. These TCRs come from a boy under 18 in good health and CMV-seropositive.

This sequence joins TRBV18 and TRBJ2-3, with 14 bases fitting TRBD2. Germline values: CDR1 KGHSH, CDR2 LQKENI. Trimming at V came to 6 bases and at J to 5 bases, leaving 10 bases not matched to a gene. The CDR3 is 17 residues long. The CDR3 DNA reads as TGTGCCAGCTCCCGTGTGGGACTAGCGGGAGCTGGAGATACGCAGTATTTT. This translates into CASSRVGLAGAGDTQYF.

The chain joins TRBV30 to TRBJ1-1; the match to TRBD1 covers 7 bases. The V gene's germline CDR1 is GTSNPN and CDR2 SVGIG (reference sequence). J lost 10 bases, V lost 5 bases, and 10 bases had no gene match. This CDR3 has 12 amino acids. Here the CDR3 DNA reads TGTGCCTGGGAACAGGGGACCCCTAGAGCTTTCTTT. Translation: CAWEQGTPRAFF.

The chain carries TRBV5-1 and TRBJ2-2; 11 bases line up with TRBD2. Per germline, CDR1 SGHRS and CDR2 YFSETQ. V shed 2 bases, J shed 6 bases, and the junction held 6 bases outside the gene matches. This CDR3 comprises 16 residues. In DNA form, the CDR3 reads TGCGCCAGCAGCTTACTTAGCGGGGGGGCCGCCGGGGAGCTGTTTTTT. Protein: CASSLLSGGAAGELFF.

The chain recombines TRBV23-1 with TRBJ2-3, with 15 bases fitting TRBD2. TRBV23-1 is an ORF, with its function uncertain. V lost 0 bases, J lost 6 bases, and 7 bases stayed unmatched. This CDR3 is built from 18 residues. The CDR3 sequence: CASSQSRTSGGALDTQYF. CDR3 bases: TGCGCCAGCAGTCAATCCAGGACTAGCGGGGGGGCCTTGGATACGCAGTATTTT.

The V call is TRBV9, the J call TRBJ2-2; a possible D gene is TRBD1 (6 bases). The germline V gene has CDR1 SGDLS and CDR2 YYNGEE. The ends were cut back, 8 bases at V and 2 bases at J, with 13 bases in the middle. The CDR3 is 14 residues long. This CDR3 reads CASGWDTNTGELFF. As DNA, the CDR3 is TGTGCCAGTGGGTGGGACACCAACACCGGGGAGCTGTTTTTT.

Note on this clone: The junction departs from germline at one end; a sequencing error may be responsible. The chain carries TRBV11-3 and TRBJ2-7, with D tentatively TRBD2 (5 bases). The CDR3 loop spans 14 amino acids. Germline CDR1 and CDR2: SGHNT and YENEEA. The chain's CDR3 is CASSLVPDSHEQYF. CDR3 sequence (DNA): TGTGCCAGCAGCTTAGTTCCGGACTCCCACGAGCAGTACTTC.

This chain uses TRBV30 with TRBJ1-5, with TRBD1 as a possible D gene (5 bases). The CDR3 runs to 15 residues. The V end was cut by 1 base, the J end by 2 bases, with 12 bases between. Germline V gene data show CDR1 as GTSNPN and CDR2 as SVGIG (reference sequence). The CDR3 reads CAWSDRQWGNQPQHF. Here the CDR3 DNA reads TGTGCCTGGAGTGACCGACAGTGGGGCAATCAGCCCCAGCATTTT.

The chain links TRBV5-4 to TRBJ1-1, with D possibly matching TRBD1 (6 bases). Germline V CDR1 and CDR2: SGHNT, YYREEE (reference sequence). CDR3 length: 17 residues. V lost 0 bases to trimming and J lost 3 bases, with 18 bases between them. CDR3 coding DNA: TGTGCCAGCAGCTTGGGCCTGCAGGGAGGGGGGGACACTGAAGCTTTCTTT. Translating it yields CASSLGLQGGGDTEAFF.

The chain couples TRBV28 to TRBJ1-4, with TRBD1 matching over 8 bases. The J segment lost 1 base and the V segment lost 6 bases, leaving 4 bases of the junction unmatched. The germline V gene encodes CDR1 MDHEN and CDR2 SYDVKM. The CDR3 runs to 15 residues. CDR3 loop: CASRFGQGTNEKLFF. CDR3 DNA: TGTGCCAGCAGGTTCGGACAGGGAACTAATGAAAAACTGTTTTTT.

V and J are TRBV5-1 and TRBJ2-5; TRBD2 matches at 8 bases. V was clipped by 4 bases and J by 1 base; unmatched bases: 3. The CDR3 sequence is 14 residues long. Germline CDR1 is SGHRS and CDR2 is YFSETQ. CDR3 nucleotide sequence: TGCGCCAGCAGCGTAACTAGCGGCCAAGAGACCCAGTACTTC. Encoded protein: CASSVTSGQETQYF. The full variable domain, in which reference TRBV5-1 and TRBJ2-5 provide the parts outside the CDR3, is KAGVTQTPRYLIKTRGQQVTLSCSPISGHRSVSWYQQTPGQGLQFLFEYFSETQRNKGNFPGRFSGRQFSNSRSEMNVSTLELGDSALYLCASSVTSGQETQYFGPGTRLLVL.

The gene calls are TRBV6-1 and TRBJ2-7, with TRBD2 matching 7 bases. The length of the CDR3 is 17 residues. Germline assignment: CDR1 MNHNS and CDR2 SASEGT. The J segment lost 3 bases and the V segment lost 4 bases, leaving 15 bases of the junction unmatched. The CDR3 is CASSAYFLAGDFYEQYF. The CDR3 nucleotides read TGTGCCAGCAGTGCTTACTTCTTGGCGGGAGATTTCTACGAGCAGTACTTC.

In this sample, this clone turned up a few times. J is TRBJ2-1 and V is TRBV11-1, with 13 bases matching TRBD2. The CDR3 loop spans 18 amino acids. The germline V gene has CDR1 SGHAT and CDR2 FQDESV (reference sequence). The J segment lost 6 bases and the V segment lost 5 bases, leaving 13 bases of the junction unmatched. In DNA, the CDR3 is TGTGCCAGCAGCCCCCTCCCGGGACTAGCGGGAATAGGCAATGAGCAGTTCTTC. This gives the protein CASSPLPGLAGIGNEQFF.

CDR3 bases: TGTGCCAGCAGCGCGACTCTAGCGGGGGGGCAAAATGAGCAGTTCTTC. Translating gives CASSATLAGGQNEQFF. V gene TRBV7-2 combines with J gene TRBJ2-1; 12 positions agree with TRBD2. Germline V lookup: CDR1 SGHTA, CDR2 FQGNSA. The CDR3 runs 16 residues. Unmatched junction bases numbered 9, after V lost 5 bases and J lost 7 bases.

The genes are TRBV6-5 and TRBJ1-1; possibly TRBD1 for D (6 bases). Germline assignment: CDR1 MNHEY and CDR2 SVGAGI. The ends were cut back, 0 bases at V and 1 base at J, with 12 bases in the middle. The CDR3 contains 16 residues. The CDR3 is CASSYSPGAPNTEAFF. The CDR3 DNA reads TGTGCCAGCAGTTACTCGCCAGGGGCCCCGAACACTGAAGCTTTCTTT.

V and J are TRBV5-1 and TRBJ1-4; D is unclear. Germline V lookup: CDR1 SGHRS, CDR2 YFSETQ. This CDR3 has 15 amino acids. With 1 base removed from V and 0 bases from J, the gap between germline ends came to 7 bases. The CDR3 spells CASSLRRATNEKLFF. The CDR3 DNA follows: TGCGCCAGCAGCTTGAGGAGGGCAACTAATGAAAAACTGTTTTTT.

This clone was counted once. V is TRBV5-6 and J is TRBJ2-3; D possibly corresponds to TRBD2 (6 bases). CDR3 length: 15 amino acids. Germline lookup yields CDR1 SGHDT and CDR2 YYEEEE. V lost 2 bases, J lost 7 bases, and 17 bases lay in between. The CDR3 loop is CASSFGGAARNTQYF. Here the CDR3 DNA reads TGTGCCAGCAGCTTCGGCGGGGCAGCACGGAATACGCAGTATTTT.

The chain carries TRBV2 and TRBJ1-5; no clear D gene. CDR1 is SNHLY and CDR2 is FYNNEI in the germline V gene. V was trimmed by 0 bases and J by 8 bases, leaving 11 bases between them. The CDR3 spans 14 residues. CDR3 amino acids: CASSEAQIGKPQHF. The CDR3, as DNA: TGTGCCAGCAGTGAAGCCCAGATTGGTAAGCCCCAGCATTTT. The full variable domain, completed using reference TRBV2 and TRBJ1-5, is EPEVTQTPSHQVTQMGQEVILRCVPISNHLYFYWYRQILGQKVEFLVSFYNNEISEKSEIFDDQFSVERPDGSNFTLKIRSTKLEDSAMYFCASSEAQIGKPQHFGDGTRLSIL.

This chain uses TRBV19 with TRBJ1-5; 8 bases match TRBD1. Trimming took 11 bases from V and 4 from J; bases not matched to a gene: 13. Germline CDR1 is LNHDA and CDR2 is SQIVND (reference sequence). The CDR3 length is 15 residues. The CDR3 spells CAAAGGAPMNQPQHF. CDR3 in DNA: TGTGCCGCGGCAGGGGGCGCGCCCATGAATCAGCCCCAGCATTTT.

In this sample, this clone turned up a few times. This sequence joins TRBV30 and TRBJ2-1, with D perhaps TRBD2 (5 bases). Trimming removed 2 bases at V and 9 bases at J, with 14 bases between. The germline V gene has CDR1 GTSNPN and CDR2 SVGIG (reference sequence). The CDR3 length is 13 residues. The CDR3 sequence is CAWSPRADSEQFF. The CDR3 DNA reads TGTGCCTGGAGTCCGAGAGCGGATAGTGAGCAGTTCTTC.

This clone was recorded once. The rearrangement links TRBV19 to TRBJ1-5; 11 bases line up with TRBD1. Germline-derived CDR1 and CDR2 are LNHDA and SQIVND (reference sequence). Trimming removed 7 bases from V and 6 bases from J; junction bases left unmatched: 8. CDR3 length: 15 residues. CDR3: CASTLDRGQGQPQHF. The DNA of the CDR3 is TGTGCCAGTACCCTGGACAGGGGGCAGGGTCAGCCCCAGCATTTT. The full variable domain, with the rest looked up from reference TRBV19 and TRBJ1-5, is DGGITQSPKYLFRKEGQNVTLSCEQNLNHDAMYWYRQDPGQGLRLIYYSQIVNDFQKGDIAEGYSVSREKKESFPLTVTSAQKNPTAFYLCASTLDRGQGQPQHFGDGTRLSIL.

This clone turned up a few times. The chain has TRBV7-9 and TRBJ2-3, with 8 bases matching TRBD2. CDR1 is SEHNR, CDR2 FQNEAQ, per germline (reference sequence). The CDR3 runs 15 residues. J lost 6 bases, V lost 5 bases, and 10 bases had no gene match. For the CDR3, the DNA is TGTGCCAGCAGCGAACCGGGACTAGAACTCGATACGCAGTATTTT. It specifies CASSEPGLELDTQYF.

The genes are TRBV30 and TRBJ1-5; 7 bases are a match to TRBD1. Germline CDR1 and CDR2: GTSNPN and SVGIG (reference sequence). There are 15 residues in the CDR3. The V gene end was trimmed by 1 base and the J gene end by 4 bases; junction bases not matched to a gene: 7. In nucleotides, the CDR3 is TGTGCCTGGAGTGGACCGGACAGGCCGAATCAGCCCCAGCATTTT. Amino acids: CAWSGPDRPNQPQHF.

J is TRBJ2-6 and V is TRBV4-1; no reliable D call. CDR3 length: 17 residues. Per the germline V gene, CDR1 is MGHRA and CDR2 is YSYEKL. The ends were cut back, 0 bases at V and 0 bases at J, with 9 bases in the middle. The CDR3: CASSQEVRISGANVLTF. The CDR3 DNA is TGCGCCAGCAGCCAAGAGGTCAGGATCTCTGGGGCCAACGTCCTGACTTTC.

This chain links TRBV27 with TRBJ2-7, with TRBD1 matching over 10 bases. With V trimmed by 0 bases and J by 3 bases, 5 bases remained unmatched. The CDR3 contains 16 residues. Germline values: CDR1 MNHEY, CDR2 SMNVEV (reference sequence). DNA for the CDR3: TGTGCCAGCAGTTTATCTGGACAGGGGGTGAACTACGAGCAGTACTTC. Its protein is CASSLSGQGVNYEQYF.

The chain couples TRBV7-9 to TRBJ2-3; D perhaps matches TRBD2 (5 bases). CDR3 length equals 13 residues. V was clipped by 6 bases and J by 3 bases, with 10 bases between them. The germline CDR1 and CDR2 sequences are SEHNR and FQNEAQ (reference sequence). In DNA form, the CDR3 reads TGTGCCAGCAGTACCGGACTGACAGATACGCAGTATTTT. This codes for CASSTGLTDTQYF.

The rearrangement joins TRBV18 to TRBJ1-2; D unresolved. CDR3 size: 13 residues. The V end lost 2 bases, the J end lost 3 bases, and 7 bases lay between the germline ends. Germline V gene data show CDR1 as KGHSH and CDR2 as LQKENI. The CDR3 coding sequence is TGTGCCAGCTCACCAACAGAATACTATGGCTACACCTTC. It is translated as CASSPTEYYGYTF.

This clone was observed a handful of times. This sequence joins TRBV5-6 and TRBJ1-2; D gene ambiguous. This CDR3 has 13 residues. Trimming removed 0 bases at V and 10 bases at J, with 13 bases between. Germline V gene data show CDR1 as SGHDT and CDR2 as YYEEEE. In DNA form, the CDR3 reads TGTGCCAGCAGCTTGGAGTCGGGGAAGGACTACACCTTC. It encodes CASSLESGKDYTF.

The rearrangement joins TRBV6-5 to TRBJ1-2; D is perhaps TRBD1 (6 bases). This CDR3 spans 13 amino acids. V lost 6 bases and J 8 bases, leaving 16 bases between the germline ends. Germline assignment: CDR1 MNHEY and CDR2 SVGAGI. The CDR3 sequence is CASSRQVLGGYTF. As DNA, the CDR3 is TGTGCCAGCAGCAGACAGGTATTGGGAGGCTACACCTTC.

This clone was counted a single time. The chain recombines TRBV7-8 with TRBJ2-7; the D gene is possibly TRBD2 (7 bases). V dropped 5 bases and J dropped 6 bases, with 17 bases sitting between them. The CDR3 is made up of 14 amino acids. CDR1 SGHVS and CDR2 FQNEAQ come from the germline V gene. In DNA, the CDR3 is TGTGCCAGCAGCCAGCGGGACACGATGGGCGAGCAGTACTTC. Amino acid sequence: CASSQRDTMGEQYF. Full variable domain (rest looked up from reference TRBV7-8 and TRBJ2-7): GAGVSQSPRYKVAKRGQDVALRCDPISGHVSLFWYQQALGQGPEFLTYFQNEAQLDKSGLPSDRFFAERPEGSVSTLKIQRTQQEDSAVYLCASSQRDTMGEQYFGPGTRLTVT.

The chain has TRBV10-2 and TRBJ2-1; D may match TRBD1 or TRBD2 (6 bases each). Trimming cost V 6 bases and J 3 bases, with 12 bases left between them. CDR1 and CDR2 (germline): WSHSY, SAAADI. This CDR3 comprises 14 residues. The CDR3 nucleotides are TGCGCCAGCAGGGAGGGGGGCTACTACAATGAGCAGTTCTTC. The encoded protein is CASREGGYYNEQFF.

V usage is TRBV7-6 and J usage is TRBJ2-7; no reliable D call. Looked up from germline, CDR1 is SGHVS and CDR2 is FNYEAQ. Between the trimmed V and J ends, which lost 6 bases and 0 bases, there was a span of 9 bases. The CDR3 totals 13 residues. The CDR3 sequence is CASSSGPSYEQYF. The DNA for the CDR3 is TGTGCCAGCAGTTCAGGCCCCTCCTACGAGCAGTACTTC.

This clone has only a few counts. J is TRBJ1-2 and V is TRBV15; 9 bases line up with TRBD1. In germline, CDR1 is LNHNV, CDR2 YYDKDF (reference sequence). V lost 9 bases, J lost 6 bases, and 8 bases stayed unmatched. There are 13 residues in the CDR3. The CDR3 loop reads CATSRDRVDGYTF. CDR3 nucleotide sequence: TGTGCCACAAGCCGGGACAGGGTAGATGGCTACACCTTC.